The rows below give T cell receptor beta chains drawn from one sample of a study of blood T cells in healthy people across ages. TCRdb processed the 5' RACE reads anew with MiXCR; each CDR3 protein has one entry. The sample includes roughly 1.5 million distinct CDR3 sequences, roughly two fifths of them seen just once. The sequenced sample was blood. These receptors were taken from a young woman in good health. Both conserved end residues are part of each CDR3.

TRBV3-1	TRBJ2-7	CASSQGGAQYF
TRBV7-8	TRBJ2-5	CASSQSTSGIQETQYF
TRBV7-9	TRBJ1-4	CASSIGQGGEKLFF
TRBV5-1	TRBJ1-2	CASSSTGDDYGYTF
TRBV12-3/TRBV12-4	TRBJ2-3	CASIPGGWRVTDTQYF
TRBV19	TRBJ1-2	CASSIKIGYGYTF
TRBV24-1	TRBJ2-4	CATSEAGDAKNIQYF
TRBV4-1	TRBJ2-5	CASSQPRLAGGQNEQYF
TRBV7-9	TRBJ2-5	CASSLYTQETQYF
TRBV27	TRBJ2-3	CASSLLVGVGTDTQYF
TRBV7-7	TRBJ2-2	CASSYGLAGATGELFF
TRBV2	TRBJ2-1	CATCPGGWMNEQFF
TRBV7-8	TRBJ2-1	CASSDHRTDEQFF
TRBV4-1	TRBJ2-5	CASSLQSLGNTRETQYF
TRBV20-1	TRBJ2-1	CSAKLTSGPYNEQFF
TRBV6-5	TRBJ2-1	CASSASRGRNNEQFF
TRBV20-1	TRBJ2-1	CSARDPRRGDYNEQFF
TRBV7-9	.	CATPHGTPLNYEQYF
TRBV20-1	TRBJ2-1	CSARDPSGRDGEQFF
TRBV11-3	TRBJ2-3	CASSLELGGTDAQYF
TRBV20-1	.	CSARIIGSYNEQYF
TRBV6-2/TRBV6-3	TRBJ1-5	CASSYRIEPQHF
TRBV27	TRBJ2-7	CASSLWGPYEQYF
TRBV5-1	TRBJ2-6	CASSPVAGANVLTF
TRBV7-2	TRBJ2-2	CASSLAADPNTGELFF
TRBV29-1	TRBJ2-7	CSVTGLAGDYEQYF
TRBV4-3	TRBJ2-5	CASSPYLGLQETQYF
TRBV3-1	TRBJ2-1	CASSPEEIAGGREQFF
TRBV7-9	TRBJ2-7	CASNRGTYEQYF
TRBV7-3	TRBJ1-4	CASSPNGTENEKLFF
TRBV20-1	TRBJ1-2	CSARDPNRGDYGYTF
TRBV7-2	TRBJ2-6	CASSLRVRGRSSGANVLTF
TRBV7-2	TRBJ2-3	CASTLDRTTDTQYF
TRBV12-3/TRBV12-4	TRBJ2-7	CASSLKREQYF
TRBV6-5	TRBJ2-7	CASSQIAGGFAYEQYF